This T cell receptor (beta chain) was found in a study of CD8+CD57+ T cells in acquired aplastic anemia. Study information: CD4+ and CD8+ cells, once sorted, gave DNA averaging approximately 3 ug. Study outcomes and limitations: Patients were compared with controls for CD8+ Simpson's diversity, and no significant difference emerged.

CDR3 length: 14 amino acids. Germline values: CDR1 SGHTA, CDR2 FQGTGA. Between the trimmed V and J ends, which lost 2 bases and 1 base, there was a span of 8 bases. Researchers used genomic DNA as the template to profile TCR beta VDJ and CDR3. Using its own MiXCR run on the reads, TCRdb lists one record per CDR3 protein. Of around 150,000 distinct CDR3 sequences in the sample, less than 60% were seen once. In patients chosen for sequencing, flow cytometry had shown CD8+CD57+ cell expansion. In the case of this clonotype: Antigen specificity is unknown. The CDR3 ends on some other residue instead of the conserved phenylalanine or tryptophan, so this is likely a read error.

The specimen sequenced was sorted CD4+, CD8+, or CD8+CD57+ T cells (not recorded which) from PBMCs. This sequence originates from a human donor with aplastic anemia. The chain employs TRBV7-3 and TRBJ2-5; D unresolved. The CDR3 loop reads CASSLFPGQETQYL. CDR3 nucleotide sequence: TGTGCCAGCAGCTTATTCCCAGGCCAAGAGACCCAGTACCTC.